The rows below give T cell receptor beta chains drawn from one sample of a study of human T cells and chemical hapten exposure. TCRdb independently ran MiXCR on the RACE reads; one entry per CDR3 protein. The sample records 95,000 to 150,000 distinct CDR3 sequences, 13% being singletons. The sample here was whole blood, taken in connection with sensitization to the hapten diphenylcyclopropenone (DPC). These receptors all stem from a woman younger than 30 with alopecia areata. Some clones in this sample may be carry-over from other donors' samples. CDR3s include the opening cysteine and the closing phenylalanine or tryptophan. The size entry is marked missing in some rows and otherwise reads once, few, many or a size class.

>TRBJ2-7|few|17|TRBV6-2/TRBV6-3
CASSYYASGQKRLEQYF
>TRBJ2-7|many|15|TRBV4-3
CASSFGTGSSYEQYF
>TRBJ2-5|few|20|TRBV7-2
CASSLDGIVTSGGYQETQYF
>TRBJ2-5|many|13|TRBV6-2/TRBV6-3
CASSYSERKTQYF
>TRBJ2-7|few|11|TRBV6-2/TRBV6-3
CASRQGFEQYF
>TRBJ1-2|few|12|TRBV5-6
CASRGVGYGYTF
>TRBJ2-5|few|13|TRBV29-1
CSACPGNQETQYF
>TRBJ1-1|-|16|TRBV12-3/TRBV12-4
CASSLSLRLSDTEAFF
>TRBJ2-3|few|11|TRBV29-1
CSAKTTDTQYF
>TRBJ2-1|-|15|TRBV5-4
CASSVGLGAYNEQFF
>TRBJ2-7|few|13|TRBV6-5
CASSFNRGYEQYF
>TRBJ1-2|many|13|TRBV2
CASSLRAGGGYTF
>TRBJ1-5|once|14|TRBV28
CASSPPGFGQPQHF
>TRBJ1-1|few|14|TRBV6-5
CASSYPGGLTEAFF
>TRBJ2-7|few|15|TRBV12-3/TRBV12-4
CASSSSSGGRYEQYF
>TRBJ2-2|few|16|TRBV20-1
CSARLAPGIGTGELFF
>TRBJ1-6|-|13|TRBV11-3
CASSSNPGSPLHF
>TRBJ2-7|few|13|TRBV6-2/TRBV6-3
CASDRGQGYEQYF
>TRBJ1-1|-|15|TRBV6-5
CASSYLTGGNTEAFF
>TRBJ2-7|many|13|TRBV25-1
CASSKDRGREQYF
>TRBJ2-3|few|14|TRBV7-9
CASIRDTNTDTQYF
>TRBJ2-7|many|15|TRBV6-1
CASSPQGSWIYEQYF
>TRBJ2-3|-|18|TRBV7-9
CASNLGWTSGMSTDTQYF
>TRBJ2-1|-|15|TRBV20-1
CSATVSSGAYNEQFF
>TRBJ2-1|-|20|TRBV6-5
CASSFGTSGGVPGSYNEQFF
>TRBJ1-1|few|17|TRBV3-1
CASSQDLRCRTLLRAFF